This paragraph covers one TCR beta chain sequence. No cognate antigen has been identified for it. No per-base quality is available; no much larger clone lies one base away. This specimen belongs to a study of shared clonotypes between healthy human individuals (dated by TCRdb to 2018 to 2020). Study-level background: Two women and three men aged 18 to 49 years were included in the cohort. Different laboratories and diverse techniques were used to prepare libraries and sequence TCR repertoires, to increase sequencing depth and limit assay-specific biases. For each donor, three plates each were used for CD4 naive and CD4 memory, two plates were used for CD8 naive, and one plate was used for CD8 memory. The study deeply sequenced blood TCR repertoires of several healthy adults to estimate repertoire size and the extent of clonotype sharing between individuals. Between about 0.85 and 8.9 billion PBMCs per donor were obtained by leukapheresis. The investigation overall reported the following: The genetic and exposure-history diversity represented was limited by the small number of donors. Incomplete sequencing was indicated by rarefaction of sorted-subset datasets, despite the large sequencing depth. Larger estimated clonotype richness was generally found for naive subsets than for memory subsets. Sharing across several donors was observed for roughly 5.4% of naive CD4, about 3.2% of naive CD8, 2% to 2.5% of memory CD4, and roughly 0.4% of memory CD8 clonotypes. Higher generation probabilities were observed for clonotypes shared by all four sorted-subset donors than for non-shared clonotypes. Sampling was restricted to blood, and TCR repertoires in tissues likely differ from the TCR repertoires found in blood. Based on pairwise subsampling, the degree of clonotype sharing among donors was expected to be affected by sequencing depth.

Using the deep immunoSEQ assay, TCR CDR3 regions were amplified from genomic DNA by multiplex PCR. Extracted genomic DNA from each cell subset was spread evenly across all wells of several immunoSEQ 96-well plates, with each plate serving as a replicate. For sorted subsets, about 210 ng of genomic DNA, equivalent to 30,000 or so T cell genomes, went into each replicate PCR. The purified libraries were quantified using a Qubit 3.0 fluorometer, sized with a Bioanalyzer 2100, and then quantified again using the KAPA Library Quantification kit. Every immunoSEQ 96-well plate was sequenced on a dedicated single-read 150-cycle Illumina NextSeq 550 flow cell. The original methods were these. Because the immunoSEQ output included only junctional sequences and no quality scores, the filtering could not be the same as the filtering used for full-length reads. Sequences were annotated with PyIR, a Python wrapper for IgBLAST v1.9, and V/J genes and CDR3 were assigned using IMGT germline references. Reads were removed for weak V/J assignments (E-value above 1e-6), missing CDR3, stop codons, out-of-frame junctions, or ambiguous translated residues. A V3J clonotype was defined by an identical inferred V gene, J gene, and CDR3 amino acid sequence. Percentage overlap between repertoires was computed as shared unique clonotypes divided by the size of the smaller repertoire. Repertoire richness was assessed with RTK rarefaction, the Chao1 estimator, and Recon v2.1 estimates of unobserved clonotypes. Generation probabilities were computed with OLGA for all TCRbeta clonotypes obtained by the gDNA method from several donors. This is the immuneACCESS table as TCRdb keeps it, with only in-frame sequences that have V and J called. A part of the clones is gone; compared with another copy, unresolved V genes explain less than half, and the rest is unexplained. V, J and clone size were drawn from that table, and D and trimming were deduced from the DNA. In all, the sample holds about 1.5 million clones, and around 97% of those were seen once. The ten most abundant clones make up roughly 1.1% of the sample.

In the germline V gene, CDR1 corresponds to SGDLS and CDR2 to YYNGEE. A distance of 15 bases separates the germline ends of V and J, which lose 3 bases and 5 bases respectively. From the cysteine up to the phenylalanine, the CDR3 has a length of 15 residues. Only CDR3 DNA remains: 45 bases, in frame from the first base. Donors were healthy HIV-negative adults with no recently reported acute infections or vaccinations. All donors were Caucasian adults living in Nashville, Tennessee, USA. CD4+ T cells were enriched by magnetic negative selection; naive cells were then positively selected on CD45RA, and the negative fraction formed the memory subset. After blood collection by leukapheresis, PBMCs were isolated using Ficoll-Histopaque density gradient centrifugation and then cryopreserved in the vapor phase of liquid nitrogen. Analytical flow cytometry was used to check the purity and quantity of every magnetically sorted T cell population. Each sorted fraction had its genomic DNA isolated and then quantified by UV absorbance on a Nanodrop 2000c.

This clonotype originated in a young man in good health. Specimen: naive CD4+ T cells sorted from blood. Reading the label with the study, this specimen's cell subset or site is: CD45RA+ positively selected. This chain joins TRBV9 to TRBJ1-5, with a tentative D gene TRBD1 over 6 matching bases. The CDR3 protein sequence reads: CASSAHGDNYQPQHF. In nucleotides, the sequence is TGTGCCAGCAGCGCCCACGGGGACAATTATCAGCCCCAGCATTTT.